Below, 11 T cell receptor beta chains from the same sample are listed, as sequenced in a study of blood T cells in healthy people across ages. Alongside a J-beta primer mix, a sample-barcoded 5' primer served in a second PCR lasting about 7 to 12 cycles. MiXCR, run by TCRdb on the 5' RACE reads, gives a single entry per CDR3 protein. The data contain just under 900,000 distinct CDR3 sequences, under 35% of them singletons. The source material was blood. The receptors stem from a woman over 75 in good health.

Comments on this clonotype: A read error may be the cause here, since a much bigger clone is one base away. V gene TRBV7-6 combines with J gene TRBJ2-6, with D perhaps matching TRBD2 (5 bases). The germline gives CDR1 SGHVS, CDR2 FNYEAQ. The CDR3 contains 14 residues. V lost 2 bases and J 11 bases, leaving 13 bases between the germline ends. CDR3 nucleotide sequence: TGTGCCAGCAGCTTAACTAGTTTGCCCGACGTCCTGACTTTC. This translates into CASSLTSLPDVLTF.

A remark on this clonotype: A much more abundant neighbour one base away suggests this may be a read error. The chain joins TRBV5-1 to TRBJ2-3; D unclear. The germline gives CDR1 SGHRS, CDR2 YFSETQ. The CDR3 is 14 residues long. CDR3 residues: CVSSLEQPTDTQYF. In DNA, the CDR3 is TGCGTCAGCAGCTTGGAACAGCCTACAGATACGCAGTATTTT.

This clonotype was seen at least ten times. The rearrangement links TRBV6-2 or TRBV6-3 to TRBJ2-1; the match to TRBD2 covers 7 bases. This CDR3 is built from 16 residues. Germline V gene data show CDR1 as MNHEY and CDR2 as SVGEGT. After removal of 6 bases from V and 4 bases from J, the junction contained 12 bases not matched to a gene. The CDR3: CASRPPGEGLYNEQFF. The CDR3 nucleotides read TGTGCCAGCAGACCCCCCGGGGAGGGGTTGTACAATGAGCAGTTCTTC.

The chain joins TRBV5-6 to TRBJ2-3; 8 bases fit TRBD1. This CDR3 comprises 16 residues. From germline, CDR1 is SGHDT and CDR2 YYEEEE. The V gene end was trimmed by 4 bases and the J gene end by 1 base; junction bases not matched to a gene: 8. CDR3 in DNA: TGTGCCAGCAGCCCGGGGGTGGGACAGGGCACAGATACGCAGTATTTT. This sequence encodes CASSPGVGQGTDTQYF.

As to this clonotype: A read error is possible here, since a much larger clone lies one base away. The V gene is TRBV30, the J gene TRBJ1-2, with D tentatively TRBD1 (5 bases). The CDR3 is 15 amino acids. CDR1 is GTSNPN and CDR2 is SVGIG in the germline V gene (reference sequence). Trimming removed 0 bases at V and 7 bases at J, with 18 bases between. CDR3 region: CAWSVLPGAPCGYTF. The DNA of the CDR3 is TGTGCCTGGAGTGTACTGCCCGGGGCACCCTGTGGCTACACCTTC.

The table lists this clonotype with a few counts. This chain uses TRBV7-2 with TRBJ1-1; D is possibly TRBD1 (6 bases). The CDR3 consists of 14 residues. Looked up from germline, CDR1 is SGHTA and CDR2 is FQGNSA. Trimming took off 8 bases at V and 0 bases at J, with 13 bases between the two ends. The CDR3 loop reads CASSYGQMNTEAFF. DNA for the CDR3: TGTGCCAGCTCTTACGGACAGATGAACACTGAAGCTTTCTTT.

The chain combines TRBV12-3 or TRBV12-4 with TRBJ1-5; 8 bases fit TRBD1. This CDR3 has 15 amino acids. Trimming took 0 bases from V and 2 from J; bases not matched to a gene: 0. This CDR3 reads CASSLADRGNQPQHF. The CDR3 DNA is TGTGCCAGCAGTTTAGCGGACAGGGGCAATCAGCCCCAGCATTTT.

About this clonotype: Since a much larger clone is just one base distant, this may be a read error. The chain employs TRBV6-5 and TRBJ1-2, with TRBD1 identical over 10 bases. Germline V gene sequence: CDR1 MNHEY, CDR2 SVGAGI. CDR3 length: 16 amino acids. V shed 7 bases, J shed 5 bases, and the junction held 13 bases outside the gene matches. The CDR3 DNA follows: TGTGCCAGCAAAGTTACCCAGGGACAGGGGAGTTATGGCTACACCTTC. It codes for CASKVTQGQGSYGYTF.

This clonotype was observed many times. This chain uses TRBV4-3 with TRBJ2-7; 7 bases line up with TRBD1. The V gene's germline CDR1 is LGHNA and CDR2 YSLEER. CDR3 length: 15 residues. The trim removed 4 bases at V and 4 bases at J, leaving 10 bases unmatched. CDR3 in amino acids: CASSPYPGTAYEQYF. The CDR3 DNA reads TGCGCCAGCAGCCCTTATCCCGGGACAGCTTACGAGCAGTACTTC.

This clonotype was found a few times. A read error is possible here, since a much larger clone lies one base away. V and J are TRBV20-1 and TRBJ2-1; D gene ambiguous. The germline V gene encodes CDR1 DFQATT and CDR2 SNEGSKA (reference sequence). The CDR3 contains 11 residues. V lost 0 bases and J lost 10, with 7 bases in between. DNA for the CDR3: TGCAGTGCTAGAGATCGGTTCGAGCAGTTCTTC. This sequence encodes CSARDRFEQFF.

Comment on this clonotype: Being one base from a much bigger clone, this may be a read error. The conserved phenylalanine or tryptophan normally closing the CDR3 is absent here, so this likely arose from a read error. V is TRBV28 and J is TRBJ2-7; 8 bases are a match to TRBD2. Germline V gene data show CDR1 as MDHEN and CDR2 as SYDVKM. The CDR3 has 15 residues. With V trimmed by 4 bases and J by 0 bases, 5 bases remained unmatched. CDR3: CASSSGGAPSYEQYC. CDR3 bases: TGTGCCAGCAGTTCCGGGGGGGCTCCCTCCTACGAGCAGTACTGC.